This T cell receptor (beta chain) was sequenced during a study of T-cell memory formation after mild COVID-19 (dated by TCRdb to the early 2020s). A note on the overall study: Most TCR sequence clusters were specific to one of the two donors. In a couple of donors, T-cell clones that expanded and contracted after mild COVID-19 were followed by sequencing TCRalpha and TCRbeta repertoires longitudinally. Two young, previously healthy adult volunteers made up the cohort, one male and one female. Beyond this particular receptor, the publication reports: Some responding clones were detected in pre-infection memory, which suggested that pre-existing cross-reactive memory T cells had joined the SARS-CoV-2 response. Contracting CD4+ clones appeared mostly in the CM and EM memory subsets, whereas CD8+ clones were enriched in EMRA. Whether the second-wave clones peaking on day 37 were SARS-CoV-2 specific was not confirmed. Clones contracting from day 15 to 85 had balanced CD4/CD8 phenotypes, while a second wave expanding from day 15 to 37 was biased towards CD4+. The study included only a couple of mild cases, and larger cohorts that include severe cases with pre-infection samples were judged to be necessary.

Looking up the germline V gene yields CDR1 MNHNS and CDR2 SASEGT. At the junction V is shortened by 6 bases and J by 4 bases; bases outside the gene matches: 15. The CDR3 has 17 amino acids, counting the end cysteine and phenylalanine. The entry retains the CDR3 DNA only, 51 bases that are in frame from base 1. The sequencer listed for this sample is Illumina NovaSeq 6000. TCRalpha and TCRbeta cDNA libraries were constructed by 5'RACE with constant-segment primers, with sample barcodes and unique molecular identifiers being introduced. Trizol reagent was used to extract RNA from every sample. Library amplification was performed in two PCR steps, and a second sample barcode and Illumina TruSeq adapters were introduced in the second step. Sequencing of libraries was performed on an Illumina NovaSeq with 2 x 150 bp paired-end reads. The authors' pipeline ran thus. Demultiplexing of reads and collapsing into UMI-guided consensus sequences were performed with migec v1.2.7. Using mixcr v2.1.11, UMI consensuses were aligned to TRA and TRB V and J templates and then assembled into clonotypes. Clonotypes were classified as expanded or contracted when called significant by both edgeR and NoisET, with noise models trained on biological replicates. For edgeR calls, a false discovery rate-adjusted p below 0.01 and a log2 fold-change threshold of 1 were applied. As an exploratory analysis of dynamics, max-normalized trajectories of the 1000 most abundant clonotypes were examined by PCA with hierarchical clustering. The CD4 or CD8 phenotype of responding clones was assigned using the separately sequenced CD4+ and CD8+ repertoires. TCRdb ran its own pipeline on the public reads, namely fastp trimming at Q25 and MiXCR clone calling, and kept in-frame beta chains. Identical CDR3 proteins give one entry, which carries the most common genes and DNA. TCRdb, rather than the study authors, made the V and J calls. The sample records approximately 400,000 distinct CDR3 sequences, more than 20% of which are singletons. Together, the top ten hold 8.5% to 10% of the sample.

About this clonotype itself: Its recognized antigen is unknown. There are no base qualities to consult, and no much larger clone falls within one base.

PBMCs were isolated by Ficoll-Paque density gradient centrifugation. Sequencing input: PBMCs or a T cell subset sorted from them (not recorded which). The TCR was taken from an adult woman who had mild COVID-19 (a few samples of this study predate the infection). The sample titles of this study are shuffled in the database, so cell type and time point are left out; the donor was told from shared clones. This chain joins TRBV6-1 to TRBJ1-2; the junction holds 9 bases that match TRBD1. The CDR3 protein: CASRLTTGTGSSYGYTF. Read as DNA, the sequence is TGTGCCAGCAGGTTGACAACCGGGACAGGGTCGTCCTATGGCTACACCTTC.